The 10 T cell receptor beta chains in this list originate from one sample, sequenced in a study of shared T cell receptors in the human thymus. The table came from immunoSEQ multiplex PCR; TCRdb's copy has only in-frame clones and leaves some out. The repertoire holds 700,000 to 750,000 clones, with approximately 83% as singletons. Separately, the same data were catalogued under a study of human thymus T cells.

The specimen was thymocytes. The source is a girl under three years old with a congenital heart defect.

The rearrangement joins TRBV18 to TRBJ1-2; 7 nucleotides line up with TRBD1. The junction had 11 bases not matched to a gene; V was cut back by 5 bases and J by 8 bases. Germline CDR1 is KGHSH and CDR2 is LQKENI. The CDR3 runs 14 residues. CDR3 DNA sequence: TGTGCCAGCTCAGAGCTGAAAGGGGGCGGAGGCTACACCTTC. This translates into CASSELKGGGGYTF.

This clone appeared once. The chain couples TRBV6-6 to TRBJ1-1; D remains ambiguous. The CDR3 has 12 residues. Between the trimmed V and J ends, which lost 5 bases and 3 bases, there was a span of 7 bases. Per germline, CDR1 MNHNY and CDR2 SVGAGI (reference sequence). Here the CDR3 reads CASSRVDTEAFF. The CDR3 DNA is TGTGCCAGCAGTAGAGTAGACACTGAAGCTTTCTTT.

CDR3 sequence reads: CASSVVTTGEAHTSGANVLTF. CDR3 in DNA: TGTGCCAGCAGCGTAGTGACGACTGGGGAGGCTCATACCTCTGGGGCCAACGTCCTGACTTTC. The chain has TRBV9 and TRBJ2-6; TRBD2 is a possible D gene (6 bases). CDR3 size: 21 residues. Trimming removed 0 bases from V and 0 bases from J, with 22 bases in between. The V gene's germline CDR1 is SGDLS and CDR2 YYNGEE.

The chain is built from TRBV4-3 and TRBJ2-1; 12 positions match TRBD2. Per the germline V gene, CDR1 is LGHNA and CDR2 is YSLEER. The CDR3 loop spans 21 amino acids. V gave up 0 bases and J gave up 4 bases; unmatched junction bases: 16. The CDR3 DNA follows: TGCGCCAGCAGCCAAGATGACCCGAACCAACTAGCGGGGGGAATATACAATGAGCAGTTCTTC. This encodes CASSQDDPNQLAGGIYNEQFF.

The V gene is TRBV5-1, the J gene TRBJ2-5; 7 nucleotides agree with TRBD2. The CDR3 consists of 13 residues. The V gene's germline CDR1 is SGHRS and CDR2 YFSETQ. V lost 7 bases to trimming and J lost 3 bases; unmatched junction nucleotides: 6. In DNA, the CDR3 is TGCGCCAGCCAAGAGCGGGGTAAAGAGACCCAGTACTTC. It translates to CASQERGKETQYF.

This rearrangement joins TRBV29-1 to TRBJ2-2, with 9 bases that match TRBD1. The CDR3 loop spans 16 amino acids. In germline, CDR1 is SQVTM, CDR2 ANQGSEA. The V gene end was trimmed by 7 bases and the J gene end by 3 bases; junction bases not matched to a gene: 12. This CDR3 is CSAWIAGTGYTGELFF. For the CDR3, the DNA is TGCAGCGCATGGATCGCCGGGACAGGGTACACCGGGGAGCTGTTTTTT.

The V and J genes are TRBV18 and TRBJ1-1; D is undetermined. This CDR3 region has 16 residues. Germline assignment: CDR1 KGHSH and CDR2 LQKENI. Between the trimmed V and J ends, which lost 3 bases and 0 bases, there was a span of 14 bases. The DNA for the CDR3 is TGTGCCAGCTCACCCCAAGACCGGGAGCTGAACACTGAAGCTTTCTTT. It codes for CASSPQDRELNTEAFF.

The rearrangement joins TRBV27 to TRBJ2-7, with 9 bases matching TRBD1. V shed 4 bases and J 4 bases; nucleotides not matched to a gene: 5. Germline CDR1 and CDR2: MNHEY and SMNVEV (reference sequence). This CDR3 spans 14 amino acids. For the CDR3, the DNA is TGTGCCAGCAGTTGGGGACAGGGATTATACGAGCAGTACTTC. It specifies CASSWGQGLYEQYF.

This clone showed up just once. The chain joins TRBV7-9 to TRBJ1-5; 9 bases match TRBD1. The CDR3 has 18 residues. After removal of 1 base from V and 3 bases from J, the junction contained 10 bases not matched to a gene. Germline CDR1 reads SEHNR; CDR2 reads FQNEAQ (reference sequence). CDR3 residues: CASSLGGQGYGDNQPQHF. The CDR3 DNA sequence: TGTGCCAGCAGCTTAGGTGGACAGGGGTACGGGGACAATCAGCCCCAGCATTTT.

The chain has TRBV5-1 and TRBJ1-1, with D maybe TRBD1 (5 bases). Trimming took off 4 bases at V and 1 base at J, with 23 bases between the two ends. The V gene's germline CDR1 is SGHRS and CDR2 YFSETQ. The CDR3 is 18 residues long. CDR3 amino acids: CASSPRQGLTKGNTEAFF. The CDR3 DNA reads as TGCGCCAGCAGCCCCCGCCAGGGACTGACGAAGGGGAACACTGAAGCTTTCTTT.